These 21 T cell receptor beta chains share one sample of origin, sequenced in a study of blood T cells in healthy people across ages. The second PCR ran roughly 6 to 11 cycles with a sample-barcoded 5' primer and J-beta primers. Each CDR3 protein is one row after TCRdb ran MiXCR on the 5' RACE reads. The data contain 650,000 to 900,000 distinct CDR3 sequences, approximately 59% of them singletons. Sequencing was done on a sample of blood. These receptors were obtained from a man aged 30 to 45 in good health.

The chain couples TRBV4-2 to TRBJ2-7; no reliable D call. This CDR3 spans 15 amino acids. The germline V and J ends were trimmed by 1 base and 2 bases, with 12 bases remaining between them. Germline CDR1 reads LGHNA; CDR2 reads YNFKEQ. The CDR3 here is CASSQARSGAYEQYF. CDR3 nucleotide sequence: TGTGCCAGCAGCCAAGCCCGCTCCGGTGCCTACGAGCAGTACTTC.

V usage is TRBV7-6 and J usage is TRBJ2-7; tentatively, D is TRBD2 (5 bases). Germline-derived CDR1 and CDR2 are SGHVS and FNYEAQ. V lost 5 bases, J lost 2 bases, and 10 bases lay in between. This CDR3 has 13 amino acids. Here the CDR3 reads CASSNGEPYEQYF. The CDR3 nucleotides are TGTGCCAGCAGCAACGGGGAGCCCTACGAGCAGTACTTC.

The chain carries TRBV7-2 and TRBJ2-3; D is perhaps TRBD1 (6 bases). Germline V gene data show CDR1 as SGHTA and CDR2 as FQGNSA. Trimming cost V 5 bases and J 2 bases, with 11 bases left between them. The CDR3 is made up of 14 amino acids. CDR3 coding DNA: TGTGCCAGCAGCGAGGACAGCTTCACAGATACGCAGTATTTT. Protein: CASSEDSFTDTQYF.

This clonotype came up once. This sequence joins TRBV4-3 and TRBJ2-7; 7 bases are shared with TRBD1. The trim removed 0 bases at V and 5 bases at J, leaving 10 bases unmatched. The CDR3 length is 16 residues. The V gene's germline CDR1 is LGHNA and CDR2 YSLEER. As DNA, the CDR3 is TGCGCCAGCAGCCAAGACTGGGACAGTACGGGCCACGAGCAGTACTTC. It codes for CASSQDWDSTGHEQYF.

The V gene is TRBV7-9, the J gene TRBJ1-2; 9 bases align to TRBD1. Losses at the gene ends were 2 bases for V and 6 bases for J; bases not matched to a gene: 4. This CDR3 comprises 14 residues. The germline CDR1 and CDR2 sequences are SEHNR and FQNEAQ (reference sequence). The CDR3: CASSLPTGGNGYTF. CDR3 nucleotides: TGTGCCAGCAGCTTACCGACAGGGGGAAATGGCTACACCTTC.

This rearrangement joins TRBV28 to TRBJ2-6; 7 bases align to TRBD1. This CDR3 contains 16 residues. Trimming took 7 bases from V and 2 from J; bases not matched to a gene: 8. Germline CDR1 and CDR2: MDHEN and SYDVKM. The CDR3, as DNA: TGTGCCAGCACCCCAACAGGGGAAGCTGGGGCCAACGTCCTGACTTTC. This sequence encodes CASTPTGEAGANVLTF.

V and J are TRBV9 and TRBJ2-5, with TRBD1 identical over 7 bases. Judging by the DNA end, TRBJ2-7 fits better; the J call may be wrong. Germline V gene sequence: CDR1 SGDLS, CDR2 YYNGEE. The CDR3 spans 15 residues. The CDR3 DNA reads as TGTGCCAGCAGCGTAGAGGGTAGTGGGACAGACGAGCAGTACTTC. Its translation: CASSVEGSGTDEQYF.

The chain couples TRBV5-1 to TRBJ2-3, with D uncertain. Per germline, CDR1 SGHRS and CDR2 YFSETQ. V was clipped by 0 bases and J by 6 bases, with 14 bases between them. The CDR3 sequence is 15 residues long. The CDR3 coding sequence is TGCGCCAGCAGCTTGGGCCGGCAATCCCGGGATACGCAGTATTTT. Protein: CASSLGRQSRDTQYF.

V is TRBV12-3 or TRBV12-4 and J is TRBJ1-1; perhaps TRBD1 as D (6 bases). Trimming stripped 5 bases from V and 0 bases from J, with 16 bases between. There are 16 residues in the CDR3. CDR3 residues: CASSPQGAQMNTEAFF. In DNA, the CDR3 is TGTGCCAGCAGTCCACAGGGCGCCCAAATGAACACTGAAGCTTTCTTT.

This chain connects TRBV6-5 to TRBJ1-2; no reliable D call. Germline V lookup: CDR1 MNHEY, CDR2 SVGAGI. The V end was cut by 0 bases, the J end by 3 bases, with 8 bases between. The CDR3 runs to 14 residues. The CDR3, as DNA: TGTGCCAGCAGTTACTCACCGGGCCACTATGGCTACACCTTC. Its translation: CASSYSPGHYGYTF.

A word on this clonotype: Germline is not matched at one junction end, which may reflect a read error. The chain employs TRBV10-3 and TRBJ1-2, with TRBD1 matching over 8 bases. The CDR3 is made up of 16 amino acids. Germline-derived CDR1 and CDR2 are ENHRY and SYGVKD. The CDR3 nucleotides read TGTGCCATCAGTGAGCAGGACAGGGCCGGGAACTGTGGCTACACCTTC. Its translation: CAISEQDRAGNCGYTF.

The chain uses TRBV5-1 and TRBJ2-1; 10 bases match TRBD2. Germline lookup yields CDR1 SGHRS and CDR2 YFSETQ. This CDR3 contains 14 residues. Trimming at V came to 0 bases and at J to 10 bases, leaving 4 bases not matched to a gene. The CDR3 spells CASSLEASGGEQFF. CDR3 in DNA: TGCGCCAGCAGCTTGGAAGCTAGCGGGGGAGAGCAGTTCTTC.

V gene TRBV12-3 or TRBV12-4 combines with J gene TRBJ1-2; D ambiguous. V was clipped by 7 bases and J by 7 bases, with 13 bases between them. The length of the CDR3 is 12 residues. This CDR3 is CASTHGGLGYTF. The CDR3, as DNA: TGTGCCAGCACCCATGGAGGGCTTGGCTACACCTTC.

The rearrangement uses TRBV11-2 and TRBJ2-5, with 7 bases aligning to TRBD2. The J call may not be correct, given that the DNA end is closer to TRBJ2-7. The germline CDR1 and CDR2 sequences are SGHAT and FQNNGV. CDR3 length equals 15 residues. The CDR3 sequence is CASSLLTPGGHEQYF. CDR3 DNA: TGTGCCAGCAGCTTGCTAACTCCGGGAGGCCACGAGCAGTACTTC.

There are a few counts of this clonotype. The chain links TRBV4-2 to TRBJ2-1, with 10 bases matching TRBD2. J was trimmed by 8 bases and V by 0 bases; bases with no gene match: 10. The CDR3 has 17 amino acids. Germline assignment: CDR1 LGHNA and CDR2 YNFKEQ. The CDR3 protein is CASSQEQRGGGVDEQFF. The CDR3 DNA is TGTGCCAGCAGCCAAGAACAGCGGGGGGGCGGGGTCGATGAGCAGTTCTTC.

The chain is built from TRBV29-1 and TRBJ1-2; 7 bases fit TRBD1. Germline V CDR1 and CDR2: SQVTM, ANQGSEA. J gave up 4 bases and V 7 bases, and 9 bases lay outside the gene matches. The CDR3 covers 13 residues. The CDR3 here is CSARQGVSYGYTF. The CDR3 bases are TGCAGCGCTCGACAGGGCGTAAGCTATGGCTACACCTTC.

The V gene is TRBV25-1, the J gene TRBJ1-1, with no clear D. The germline V and J ends were trimmed by 7 bases and 2 bases, with 5 bases remaining between them. The CDR3 covers 11 residues. The germline V gene has CDR1 MGHDK and CDR2 SYGVNS. The CDR3 loop is CASNQNTEAFF. The CDR3, as DNA: TGTGCCAGCAACCAAAACACTGAAGCTTTCTTT.

This chain joins TRBV12-5 and TRBJ2-1; 9 bases are shared with TRBD2. With V trimmed by 1 base and J by 5 bases, 3 bases remained unmatched. Per the germline V gene, CDR1 is LGHNT and CDR2 is FRNRAP. The CDR3 is 15 amino acids. The CDR3 region is CASGLELAGDNEQFF. The DNA of the CDR3 is TGTGCTAGTGGTTTGGAACTAGCGGGTGACAATGAGCAGTTCTTC.

The rearrangement joins TRBV28 to TRBJ1-6; no firm D call. This CDR3 has 13 amino acids. V dropped 5 bases and J dropped 9 bases, with 11 bases sitting between them. Germline lookup yields CDR1 MDHEN and CDR2 SYDVKM. In nucleotides, the CDR3 is TGTGCCAGCAGTAGAATCGATTTTTCACCCCTCCACTTT. Protein sequence: CASSRIDFSPLHF.

This clonotype occurred a few times. The genes are TRBV4-3 and TRBJ2-5, with 7 bases lining up with TRBD2. The DNA matches TRBJ2-7 better at its end, which makes the J call doubtful. The CDR3 sequence is 14 residues long. The V gene's germline CDR1 is LGHNA and CDR2 YSLEER. DNA for the CDR3: TGCGCCAGCAGCCCCCACGCGGGAGAGGGCGAGCAGTACTTC. Amino acid sequence: CASSPHAGEGEQYF.

The V gene is TRBV20-1, the J gene TRBJ2-1, with TRBD2 identical over 9 bases. Germline V gene lookup returns CDR1 DFQATT and CDR2 SNEGSKA (reference sequence). This CDR3 contains 14 residues. V lost 3 bases to trimming and J lost 7 bases; unmatched junction nucleotides: 7. The CDR3 coding sequence is TGCAGTGCTAGTACGTGGGGACTAGCAAATGAGCAGTTCTTC. Its protein is CSASTWGLANEQFF.